Given below is one T cell receptor (beta chain) in context. The sample is drawn from a study of technical replicates of blood from a handful of donors. V was clipped by 0 bases and J by 3 bases; unmatched bases: 11. Germline-derived CDR1 and CDR2 are LGHNA and YNFKEQ. CDR3 size: 18 residues. Profiling relied on immunoSEQ multiplex PCR, and the TCRdb table lists in-frame clones only, not all of them. The data show around 83,000 clones, with 85% to 95% seen just once and over 0.2% held by the top ten. This chain connects TRBV4-2 to TRBJ2-7, with TRBD2 identical over 10 bases. Sequencing input: T cells isolated from PBMCs. The sequence derives from a human donor in good health. The CDR3 reads CASSQDRSSGRGDYEQYF. Written as DNA, the CDR3 is TGTGCCAGCAGCCAAGATCGGTCTAGCGGGAGAGGAGACTACGAGCAGTACTTC.